The clone carrying this TCR beta chain was found once. Antigen specificity is unknown. Germline lookup yields CDR1 MNHEY and CDR2 SMNVEV (reference sequence). The CDR3 is 14 residues long. V lost 6 bases, J lost 2 bases, and 4 bases stayed unmatched. Some clones are missing from TCRdb's copy, which holds only in-frame ones; the method was immunoSEQ multiplex PCR. This table holds approximately 2.4 million clones, 90% to 96% found once. These data belong to a study of shared clonotypes between healthy human individuals. About the study: The donors, a couple of women and a few men, were aged 18 to 49.

General observations from the study: Donors were few, which limited the genetic and exposure-history diversity represented.

Donors comprised healthy HIV-negative adults lacking recent acute infections or vaccinations. All participating donors were Caucasian adults from Nashville, Tennessee. The sequencing sample was made of naive CD4+ T cells sorted from blood. Subset specified: CD45RA+ positively selected. V and J are TRBV27 and TRBJ1-5; 7 bases line up with TRBD1. This TCR came from a man younger than 30 in good health. CDR3 in amino acids: CASRHTGGNQPQHF. Written as DNA, the CDR3 is TGTGCCAGCAGGCACACAGGGGGCAATCAGCCCCAGCATTTT.